This T cell receptor (beta chain) is drawn from a study of a mutant IDH1 vaccine in newly diagnosed glioma. Looking at the study overall: Among treated patients, about 62% were male and around 40% female, and mean age was 40.4 years. Radiotherapy, temozolomide, or both had been given previously, and both were given to most.

Trimming took off 5 bases at V and 3 bases at J, with 22 bases between the two ends. Germline loops: CDR1 SNHLY, CDR2 FYNNEI. The CDR3 consists of 17 residues. Time point indicated: baseline, week 1 (first vaccination visit). As for treatment: pre-vaccination baseline after standard-of-care therapy. Astrocytomas that were new, WHO grade 3 or 4, IDH1-mutant and ATRX-lost were present in the donors. Repertoires were generated with immunoSEQ multiplex PCR, while TCRdb's copy carries only in-frame clones and drops some. The sample includes tens of thousands of clones, approximately 92% seen only once; the top ten take 2.6%. This clone was found once.

The chain has TRBV2 and TRBJ2-5, with D possibly called TRBD1 or TRBD2 (6 bases each). The clonotype originates from a man aged 45-65 years with glioma. The material sequenced was PBMCs, taken from a glioma patient treated with radiotherapy, temozolomide or both. This CDR3 is CASSQTSSGADKETQYF. In DNA, the CDR3 is TGTGCCAGCAGTCAAACTAGCTCAGGGGCCGACAAAGAGACCCAGTACTTC.